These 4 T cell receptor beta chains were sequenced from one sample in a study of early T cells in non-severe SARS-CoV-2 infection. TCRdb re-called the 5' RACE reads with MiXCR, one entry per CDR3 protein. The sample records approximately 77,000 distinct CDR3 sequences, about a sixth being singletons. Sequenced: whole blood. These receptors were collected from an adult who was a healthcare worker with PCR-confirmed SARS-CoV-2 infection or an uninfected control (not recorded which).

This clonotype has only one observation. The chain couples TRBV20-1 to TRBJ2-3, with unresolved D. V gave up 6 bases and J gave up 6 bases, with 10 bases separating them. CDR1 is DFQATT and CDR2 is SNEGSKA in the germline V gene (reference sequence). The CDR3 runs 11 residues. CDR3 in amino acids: CSAPSRDTQYF. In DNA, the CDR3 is TGCAGTGCACCTAGTAGGGATACGCAGTATTTT.

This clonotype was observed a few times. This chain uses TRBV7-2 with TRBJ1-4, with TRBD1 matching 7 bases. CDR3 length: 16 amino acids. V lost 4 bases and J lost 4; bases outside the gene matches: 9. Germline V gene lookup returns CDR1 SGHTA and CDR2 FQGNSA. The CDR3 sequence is CASSSHRDRLNEKLFF. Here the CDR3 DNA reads TGTGCCAGCAGCTCGCACCGGGACAGACTTAATGAAAAACTGTTTTTT.

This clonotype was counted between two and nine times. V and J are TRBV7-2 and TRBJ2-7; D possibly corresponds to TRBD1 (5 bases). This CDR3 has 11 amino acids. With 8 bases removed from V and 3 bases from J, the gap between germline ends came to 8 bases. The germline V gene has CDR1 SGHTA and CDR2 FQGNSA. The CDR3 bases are TGTGCCAGCCAGGGTCACTACGAGCAGTACTTC. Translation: CASQGHYEQYF.

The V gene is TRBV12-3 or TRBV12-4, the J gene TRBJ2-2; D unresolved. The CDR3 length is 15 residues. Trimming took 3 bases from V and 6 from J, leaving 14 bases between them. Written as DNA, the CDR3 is TGTGCCAGCAGTTTGAACAGAGCACTTTCCGGGGAGCTGTTTTTT. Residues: CASSLNRALSGELFF.